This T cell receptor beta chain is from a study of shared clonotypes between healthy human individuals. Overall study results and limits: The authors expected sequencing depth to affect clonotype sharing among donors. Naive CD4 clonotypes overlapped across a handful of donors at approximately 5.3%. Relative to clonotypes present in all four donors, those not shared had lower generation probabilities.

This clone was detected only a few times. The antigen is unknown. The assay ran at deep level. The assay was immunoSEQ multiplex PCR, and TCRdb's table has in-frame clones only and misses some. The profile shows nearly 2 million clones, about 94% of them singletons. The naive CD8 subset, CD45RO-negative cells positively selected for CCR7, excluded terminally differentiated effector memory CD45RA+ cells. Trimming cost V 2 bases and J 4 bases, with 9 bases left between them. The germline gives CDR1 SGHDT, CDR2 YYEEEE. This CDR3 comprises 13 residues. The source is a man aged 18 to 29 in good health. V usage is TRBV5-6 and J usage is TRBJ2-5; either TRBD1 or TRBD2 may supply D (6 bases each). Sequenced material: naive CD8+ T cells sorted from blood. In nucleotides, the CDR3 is TGTGCCAGCAGCTTACAGGGAGGAGAGACCCAGTACTTC. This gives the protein CASSLQGGETQYF.